A selection of T cell receptor beta chains follows, all from one sample in a study of T cell responses to AZD1222 COVID-19 vaccine. The method was immunoSEQ multiplex PCR; TCRdb's version includes in-frame clones alone and lacks a portion of them. The table shows 150,000 to 200,000 clones, with 90% to 95% occurring only once. Source: peripheral blood, taken on day 0 of AZD1222 vaccination. Receptor source: an adult in good health. The CDR3 runs from the conserved cysteine through the conserved F or W. A D gene is named only where the DNA matches it firmly. Some rows mark clone size as missing; the rest say once, few, many or name a class of expanded clone.

size	D	J	V	CDR3	DNA
NA	TRBD1	TRBJ2-2	TRBV15	CATQRDRGSTGELFF	TGTGCCACCCAGCGGGACAGGGGTTCCACCGGGGAGCTGTTTTTT
NA	TRBD1	TRBJ2-7	TRBV29-1	CSVRTGGTYEQYF	TGCAGCGTAAGGACAGGGGGGACCTACGAGCAGTACTTC
NA	NA	TRBJ2-7	TRBV6-1	CASSEGVSGVEQYF	TGTGCCAGCAGTGAGGGGGTGTCAGGGGTCGAGCAGTACTTC
NA	NA	TRBJ1-2	TRBV7-9	CASSLTRQDNYGYTF	TGTGCCAGCAGCCTGACACGACAGGATAACTATGGCTACACCTTC
NA	NA	TRBJ2-5	TRBV5-1	CASSTAVGGVETQYF	TGCGCCAGCAGCACCGCGGTAGGAGGGGTGGAGACCCAGTACTTC
NA	NA	TRBJ1-2	TRBV12-3/TRBV12-4	CASSLGANYGYTF	TGTGCCAGCAGTTTAGGAGCTAACTATGGCTACACCTTC
NA	TRBD1	TRBJ1-5	TRBV6-1	CASSDGGQGDQPQHF	TGTGCCAGCAGTGATGGTGGACAGGGGGATCAGCCCCAGCATTTT
once	NA	TRBJ1-5	TRBV30	CAWSVQGRHNQPQHF	TGTGCCTGGAGTGTACAAGGGCGGCACAATCAGCCCCAGCATTTT
NA	TRBD2	TRBJ2-1	TRBV5-1	CASSLLSGVTYNEQFF	TGCGCCAGCAGCTTGTTGAGCGGGGTGACCTACAATGAGCAGTTCTTC
NA	NA	TRBJ2-3	TRBV4-2	CASSQESGPRADTQYF	TGTGCCAGCAGCCAAGAGAGCGGGCCCCGGGCAGATACGCAGTATTTT
once	NA	TRBJ1-1	TRBV15	CATSIARGNTEAFF	TGTGCCACCAGCATAGCCAGGGGGAACACTGAAGCTTTCTTT
NA	NA	TRBJ1-3	TRBV9	CASSYDGSGNTIYF	TGTGCCAGCAGCTACGACGGCTCTGGAAACACCATATATTTT
NA	NA	TRBJ1-2	TRBV12-3/TRBV12-4	CASSGGSVGYTF	TGTGCCAGCAGTGGAGGGAGTGTTGGCTACACCTTC
NA	NA	TRBJ1-5	TRBV5-1	CASSLLGGSNQPQHF	TGCGCCAGCAGCCTTCTGGGGGGGTCCAATCAGCCCCAGCATTTT
NA	NA	TRBJ2-2	TRBV9	CASSKGHRNTGELFF	TGTGCCAGCAGTAAAGGACATCGCAACACCGGGGAGCTGTTTTTT
NA	NA	TRBJ1-1	TRBV6-5	CASSRTEAFF	TGTGCCAGCAGCAGGACTGAAGCTTTCTTT
NA	NA	TRBJ1-4	TRBV30	CAWNGATNEKLFF	TGTGCCTGGAACGGCGCAACTAATGAAAAACTGTTTTTT
once	TRBD1	TRBJ1-2	TRBV28	CASRPTGANYGYTF	TGTGCCAGCAGGCCAACAGGGGCTAACTATGGCTACACCTTC
NA	TRBD1	TRBJ1-1	TRBV10-3	CAIRLTGVNTEAFF	TGTGCCATCAGGCTAACAGGGGTGAACACTGAAGCTTTCTTT
NA	NA	TRBJ2-7	TRBV4-1	CASSREGTGIYEQYF	TGCGCCAGCAGCCGTGAGGGGACTGGGATCTACGAGCAGTACTTC
NA	NA	TRBJ2-2	TRBV19	CASSIGSVGELFF	TGTGCCAGTAGTATCGGGAGTGTAGGGGAGCTGTTTTTT
NA	NA	TRBJ1-5	TRBV30	CAWGRGGDQPQHF	TGTGCCTGGGGGAGGGGAGGGGATCAGCCCCAGCATTTT
NA	NA	TRBJ1-1	TRBV27	CASSLLSGNHYGSFF	TGTGCCAGCAGTTTACTCTCGGGGAATCATTACGGGTCTTTCTTT
NA	TRBD2	TRBJ2-1	TRBV19	CASSITSGFYNEQFF	TGTGCCAGTAGTATCACTAGCGGGTTTTACAATGAGCAGTTCTTC
NA	TRBD2	TRBJ2-7	TRBV6-2/TRBV6-3	CASSLTSGQRSYEQYF	TGTGCCAGCAGTTTGACTAGCGGCCAGCGCTCCTACGAGCAGTACTTC
NA	NA	TRBJ2-7	TRBV4-1	CASSQGRSSYEQYF	TGCGCCAGCAGCCAGGGCAGGAGCTCCTACGAGCAGTACTTC
NA	NA	TRBJ1-2	TRBV7-6	CASSLAEGMEASGYGYTF	TGTGCCAGCAGCTTAGCCGAAGGGATGGAGGCTTCGGGGTATGGCTACACCTTC
NA	TRBD2	TRBJ2-3	TRBV30	CAWSVPEGLGTDTQYF	TGTGCCTGGAGTGTACCGGAGGGACTAGGCACAGATACGCAGTATTTT
NA	NA	TRBJ2-1	TRBV14	CASSRGGTGNEQFF	TGTGCCAGCAGCCGAGGGGGAACCGGGAATGAGCAGTTCTTC
NA	NA	TRBJ1-6	TRBV7-2	CASSPGVGILSPLHF	TGTGCCAGCAGCCCCGGGGTGGGTATATTGTCACCCCTCCACTTT
NA	NA	TRBJ1-2	TRBV5-1	CASSSSPGTRDGGYTF	TGCGCCAGCAGCTCCAGTCCCGGGACAAGGGACGGTGGCTACACCTTC
NA	NA	TRBJ2-7	TRBV11-2	CASSLGLKYEQYF	TGTGCCAGCAGCTTAGGGTTGAAATACGAGCAGTACTTC
NA	TRBD1	TRBJ1-3	TRBV9	CASSGIDRASGNTIYF	TGTGCCAGCAGCGGGATTGACAGGGCCTCTGGAAACACCATATATTTT
NA	TRBD2	TRBJ2-1	TRBV2	CASSGLGTSGHNEQFF	TGTGCCAGCAGTGGATTGGGGACTAGCGGGCACAATGAGCAGTTCTTC
few	NA	TRBJ2-7	TRBV10-1	CASSVRTFGEQYF	TGCGCCAGCAGTGTTCGGACGTTTGGCGAGCAGTACTTC
NA	NA	TRBJ2-7	TRBV19	CASSIDRTRVGSYEQYF	TGTGCCAGTAGTATAGATCGGACCCGGGTCGGCTCCTACGAGCAGTACTTC
NA	TRBD2	TRBJ2-1	TRBV7-3	CASSLGPAGGGGEQFF	TGTGCCAGCAGCTTAGGCCCAGCGGGAGGCGGGGGTGAGCAGTTCTTC